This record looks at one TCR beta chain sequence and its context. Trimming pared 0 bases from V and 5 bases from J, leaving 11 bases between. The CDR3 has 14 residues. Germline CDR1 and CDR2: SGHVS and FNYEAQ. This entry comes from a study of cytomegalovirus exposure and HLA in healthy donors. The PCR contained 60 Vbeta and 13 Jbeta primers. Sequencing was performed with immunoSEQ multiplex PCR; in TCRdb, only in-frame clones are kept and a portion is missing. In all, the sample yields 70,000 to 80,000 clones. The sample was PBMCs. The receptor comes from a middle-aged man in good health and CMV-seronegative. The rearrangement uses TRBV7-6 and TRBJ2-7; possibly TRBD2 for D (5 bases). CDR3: CASSLALAADEQYF. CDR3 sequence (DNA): TGTGCCAGCAGCTTAGCGTTGGCAGCGGACGAGCAGTACTTC.